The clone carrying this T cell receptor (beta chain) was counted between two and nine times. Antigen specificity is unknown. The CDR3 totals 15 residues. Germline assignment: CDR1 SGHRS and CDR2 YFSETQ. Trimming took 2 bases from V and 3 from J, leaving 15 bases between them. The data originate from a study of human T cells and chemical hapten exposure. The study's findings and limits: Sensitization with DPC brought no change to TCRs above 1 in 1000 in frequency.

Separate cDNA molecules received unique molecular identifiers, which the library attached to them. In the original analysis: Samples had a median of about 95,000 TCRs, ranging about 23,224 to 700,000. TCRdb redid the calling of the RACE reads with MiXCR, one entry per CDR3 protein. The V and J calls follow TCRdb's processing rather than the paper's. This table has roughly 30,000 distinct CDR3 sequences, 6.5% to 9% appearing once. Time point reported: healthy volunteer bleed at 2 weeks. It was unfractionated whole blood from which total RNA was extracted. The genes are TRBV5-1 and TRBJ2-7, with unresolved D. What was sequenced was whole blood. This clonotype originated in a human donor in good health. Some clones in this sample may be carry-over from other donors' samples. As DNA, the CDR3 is TGCGCCAGCAGCTTTAGTGCACAGACCAACTACGAGCAGTACTTC. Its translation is CASSFSAQTNYEQYF.